This T cell receptor (beta chain) was recorded in a study of regulatory T cells in long-lasting Graves disease. Germline-derived CDR1 and CDR2 are SNHLY and FYNNEI. Deletions cut 7 bases from V and 4 bases from J, with 32 bases between. CDR3 length equals 20 residues. Time point given: newly diagnosed GD, antithyroid drugs for less than 3 months. Following extraction of RNA from PBMCs, that RNA was used to make the TCR library. This clonotype has a count of ten or more. Building the TCR beta libraries relied on iRepertoire HTBI primers, and CDR3 regions underwent Arm-PCR. Via MiXCR, TCRdb re-called the multiplex PCR reads, giving one row per CDR3 protein. The sample shows about 540,000 distinct CDR3 sequences, less than 15% of them seen only once. These sequences were also reported in another study, on T cells in Graves' hyperthyroidism and ophthalmopathy.

Material: peripheral blood mononuclear cells (PBMCs), obtained at new diagnosis, from a patient treated with antithyroid drugs. This sequence joins TRBV2 and TRBJ2-1; D may be TRBD1 or TRBD2 (8 bases each). The sequence was collected from a man aged 25-40 years with Graves disease. In DNA, the CDR3 is TGTGCCAGCACCGGACAGGGCGGTCTGAGCGGGAGTTACATTTACAATGAGCAGTTCTTC. The encoded protein is CASTGQGGLSGSYIYNEQFF.